This T cell receptor beta chain is drawn from a study of CD8+ T cells in alopecia areata listed by TCRdb under 2018. Regarding the study in general: Skin from C3H/HeJ donors with spontaneous alopecia (roughly 6-13 months old) was grafted onto female C3H/HeJ recipients that were about 7-10 weeks old. Clonality in the scalp was compared among normal scalp (n=4), patchy alopecia areata scalp (n=8), and alopecia totalis/universalis scalp (n=8). Scalp tissue and sorted CD4+ and CD8+ peripheral blood T cells from patchy and totalis/universalis alopecia areata patients and from healthy controls were covered by human TCRbeta sequencing. immunoSEQ multiplex PCR using 35 Vbeta forward primers and 13 Jbeta reverse primers was used to amplify TCRbeta CDR3 regions. To study T cell clonal expansion in alopecia areata, the researchers applied high-throughput TCRbeta sequencing to both the C3H/HeJ mouse model and human patients. The RNA source kit depended on sample type: the PAXgene miRNA kit for fixed scalp, the miRNeasy kit for PBMCs, and the RNeasy kit for mouse skin. General study outcomes and caveats: Compared with mice, TCR sequences shared between patients were less clear, possibly partly because of HLA diversity across the patient population. Scalp TCR repertoire analysis is complicated because resident alphabeta T cells in normal human skin are also sequenced, whereas mouse skin is dominated by gammadelta T cells. Compared with normal scalp, lesional scalp, particularly in alopecia totalis/universalis, had higher clonality and more expanded CD8+ clones, which suggests antigenic drive.

Cells from pooled mouse cutaneous lymph nodes were stained for CD4, CD8alpha, NKG2D, NKG2ACE and other markers and then sorted on a BD Influx. The library came from the immunoSEQ multiplex PCR assay. RNA was extracted from all samples and reverse transcribed into cDNA as template for TCR sequencing. SuperScript III was used to make first-strand cDNA, primed with a 2:1 mix of oligo-dT and random hexamers. A synthetic immune receptor repertoire was used to gauge amplification bias, and whatever bias remained was removed computationally. Libraries were sequenced on Illumina HiSeq using 60 bp reads that covered the CDR3 and were read from J toward V. The authors' analysis ran thus. Raw reads were preprocessed for error removal, and CDR3 was defined according to IMGT conventions as running from the conserved cysteine to phenylalanine. To get clonality, Shannon entropy was normalized by log2 of the number of productive unique TCRs and the result was subtracted from 1. Whether each scalp clone was CD4 or CD8 was inferred by checking scalp TCRbeta sequences against the CD4 and CD8 repertoires from sorted blood. In its TCRdb copy, this immuneACCESS table keeps in-frame sequences only and misses some clones. Where compared with another copy, unresolved V genes explain less than half of these, and the others have no known cause. That table gives V, J and clone size, and the DNA gave D and trimming. In this sample the table shows roughly 260,000 clones, and no singletons are among them. The ten largest clones take up more than 0.95% of the sample.

Comments on this clone: The specificity of this receptor is unknown. The species here is mouse, which means the gene names and germline sequences are mouse ones. The read comes to an end 4 residues before the CDR3 does, leaving the germline J gene to fill in the end.

Via the germline V gene (reference sequence), CDR1 is FNHDT and CDR2 SITEND. The CDR3, from cysteine to phenylalanine, totals 15 residues. Shown are 33 bases from within the CDR3, in frame from base 1. V is pared back by 4 bases and J by 0 bases, with 12 bases lying between the germline termini. Sequencing used CD4+ T cells sorted from a lymph node. The receptor's source is a C3H/HeJ mouse with alopecia areata. This mouse strain bears the MHC haplotype H2-k. The sequence joins TRBV19 to TRBJ2-3; the D gene is perhaps TRBD1, from 5 matching bases. The CDR3 amino acid sequence is: CASSGSRESAETLYF. The CDR3 DNA, read in part, is TGTGCCAGCAGTGGGTCCAGGGAGAGTGCAGAA.